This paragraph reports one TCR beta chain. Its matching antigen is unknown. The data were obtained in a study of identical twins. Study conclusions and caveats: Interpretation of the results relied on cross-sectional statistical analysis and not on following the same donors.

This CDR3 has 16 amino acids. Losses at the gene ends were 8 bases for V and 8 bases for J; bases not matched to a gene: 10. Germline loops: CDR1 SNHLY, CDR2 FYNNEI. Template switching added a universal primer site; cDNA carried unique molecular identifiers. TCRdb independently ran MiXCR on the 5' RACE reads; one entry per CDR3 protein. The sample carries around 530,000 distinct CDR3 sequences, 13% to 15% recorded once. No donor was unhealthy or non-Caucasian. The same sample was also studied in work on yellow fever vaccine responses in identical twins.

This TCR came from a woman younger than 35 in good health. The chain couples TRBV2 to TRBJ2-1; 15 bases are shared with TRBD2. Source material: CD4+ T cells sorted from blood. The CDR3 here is CASGQGTSGGTYEQFF. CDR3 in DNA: TGTGCCAGCGGCCAAGGGACTAGCGGGGGGACCTATGAGCAGTTCTTC.